This T cell receptor (beta chain) originates from a study of beta chain features in type 1 diabetes. Study-level points and caveats: Shorter templates might be favored by PCR, and equally so in patients and in controls.

On this clone itself: Its cognate antigen is unknown.

Reverse transcribing all isolated RNA meant expressed TCRB transcripts were sequenced. Sequencing was performed with immunoSEQ multiplex PCR; in TCRdb, only in-frame clones are kept and a portion is missing. This sample has hundreds of thousands of clones, with 30% found just once. Trimming pared 1 base from V and 3 bases from J, leaving 7 bases between. CDR1 is LGHNA, CDR2 YNFKEQ, per germline. The CDR3 consists of 13 residues. The receptor was derived from a man aged 18 to 30 in good health. The rearrangement links TRBV4-2 to TRBJ2-7; weak D call: TRBD1 (6 bases). The sequencing input was naive CD4+ T cells from blood. CDR3 nucleotides: TGTGCCAGCAGCCAAGTGGACAGCTACGAGCAGTACTTC. As protein: CASSQVDSYEQYF.